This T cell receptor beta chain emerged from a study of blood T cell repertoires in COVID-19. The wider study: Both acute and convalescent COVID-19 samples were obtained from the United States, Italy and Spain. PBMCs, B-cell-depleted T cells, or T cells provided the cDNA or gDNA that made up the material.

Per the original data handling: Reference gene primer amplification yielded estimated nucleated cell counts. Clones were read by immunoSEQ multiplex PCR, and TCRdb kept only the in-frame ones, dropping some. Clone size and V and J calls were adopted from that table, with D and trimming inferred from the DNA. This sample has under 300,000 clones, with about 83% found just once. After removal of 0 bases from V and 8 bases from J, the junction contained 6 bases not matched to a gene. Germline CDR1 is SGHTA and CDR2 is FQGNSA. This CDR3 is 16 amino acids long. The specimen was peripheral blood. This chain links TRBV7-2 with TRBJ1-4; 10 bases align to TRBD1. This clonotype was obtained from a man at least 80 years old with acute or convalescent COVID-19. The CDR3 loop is CASSLAPGQGREKLFF. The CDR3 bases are TGTGCCAGCAGCTTAGCACCGGGACAGGGGAGGGAAAAACTGTTTTTT.